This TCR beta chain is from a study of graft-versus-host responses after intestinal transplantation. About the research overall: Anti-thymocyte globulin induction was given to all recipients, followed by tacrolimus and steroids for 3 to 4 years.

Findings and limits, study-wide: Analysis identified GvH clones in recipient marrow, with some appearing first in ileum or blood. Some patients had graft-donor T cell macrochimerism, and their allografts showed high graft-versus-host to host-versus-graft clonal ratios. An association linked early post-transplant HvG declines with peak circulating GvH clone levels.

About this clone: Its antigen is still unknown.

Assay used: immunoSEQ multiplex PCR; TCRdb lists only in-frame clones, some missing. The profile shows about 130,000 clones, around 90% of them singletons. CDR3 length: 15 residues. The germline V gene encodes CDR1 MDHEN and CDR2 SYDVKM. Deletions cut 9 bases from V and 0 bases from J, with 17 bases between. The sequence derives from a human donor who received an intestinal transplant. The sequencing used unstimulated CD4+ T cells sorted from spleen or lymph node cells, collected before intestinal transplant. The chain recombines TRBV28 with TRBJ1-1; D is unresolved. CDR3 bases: TGTGCCAGTTCGGTCCCGCTAGCCATGAACACTGAAGCTTTCTTT. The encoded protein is CASSVPLAMNTEAFF.